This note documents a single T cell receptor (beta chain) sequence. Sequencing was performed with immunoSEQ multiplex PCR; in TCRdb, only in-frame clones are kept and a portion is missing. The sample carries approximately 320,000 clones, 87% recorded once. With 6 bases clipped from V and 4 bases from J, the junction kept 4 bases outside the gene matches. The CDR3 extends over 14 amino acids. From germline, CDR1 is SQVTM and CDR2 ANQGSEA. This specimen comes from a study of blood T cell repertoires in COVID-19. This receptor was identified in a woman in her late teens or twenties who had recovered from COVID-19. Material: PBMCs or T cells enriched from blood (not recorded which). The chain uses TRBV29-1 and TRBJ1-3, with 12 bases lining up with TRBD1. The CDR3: CSVLGQGAGNTIYF. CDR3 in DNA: TGCAGCGTGTTGGGACAGGGGGCCGGAAACACCATATATTTT.